Listed below are T cell receptor beta chains from one sample, sequenced in a study of blood T cell repertoires in COVID-19. The assay was immunoSEQ multiplex PCR, and TCRdb's table has in-frame clones only and misses some. Of tens of thousands of clones listed, more than 75% were seen once; the top ten hold about 14%. The sequencing sample was made of peripheral blood. The receptors here all came from a woman aged 70-85 years with acute or convalescent COVID-19. The CDR3 runs from the conserved cysteine through the conserved F or W. The order of the fields is clone size, J gene, D gene, V gene, CDR3 protein, CDR3 DNA. The D gene is left open where the match is weak. Size is stated for part of the rows, as once, few or many counts, or as a class when the clone is expanded.

NA | TRBJ1-1 | NA | TRBV4-3 | CASSQGSTFSDTEAFF | TGCGCCAGCAGTCAGGGGTCCACTTTTAGTGACACTGAAGCTTTCTTT
NA | TRBJ1-2 | NA | TRBV3-1/TRBV3-2 | CASSRGGSDGYTF | TGTGCCAGCAGCCGGGGGGGATCGGATGGCTACACCTTC
NA | TRBJ2-5 | TRBD2 | TRBV11-3 | CASSPREAARMGETQYF | TGTGCCAGCAGCCCCCGGGAGGCAGCTAGGATGGGGGAGACCCAGTACTTC
NA | TRBJ1-2 | NA | TRBV27 | CASSLGGDYGYTF | TGTGCCAGCTCCCTAGGGGGGGACTATGGCTACACCTTC
NA | TRBJ1-2 | TRBD1 | TRBV6-4 | CASSATGTANYGYTF | TGTGCCAGCAGCGCTACCGGGACAGCTAACTATGGCTACACCTTC
NA | TRBJ2-3 | NA | TRBV6-1 | CASSELTSTDTQYF | TGTGCCAGCAGTGAACTGACTAGCACAGATACGCAGTATTTT
NA | TRBJ1-2 | NA | TRBV29-1 | CSVEDEGRVWLGYTF | TGCAGCGTTGAAGATGAAGGCAGGGTATGGCTCGGCTACACCTTC
few | TRBJ2-5 | NA | TRBV5-8 | CASSLGRVFGQETQYF | TGTGCCAGCAGCTTGGGGAGGGTCTTCGGCCAAGAGACCCAGTACTTC
NA | TRBJ2-3 | TRBD2 | TRBV5-8 | CASSQTSGGATDTQYF | TGTGCCAGCAGCCAGACTAGCGGGGGGGCCACAGATACGCAGTATTTT
NA | TRBJ2-3 | NA | TRBV6-5 | CASSTIERRGDTQYF | TGTGCCAGCAGTACCATAGAACGACGGGGGGATACGCAGTATTTT
few | TRBJ1-4 | NA | TRBV12-3/TRBV12-4 | CASSPSEKLFF | TGTGCCAGCAGCCCCAGTGAAAAACTGTTTTTT
NA | TRBJ1-2 | NA | TRBV9 | CASRGGPTYYGYTF | TGTGCCAGCAGGGGGGGACCGACTTACTATGGCTACACCTTC
NA | TRBJ1-5 | NA | TRBV10-1 | CASSGGGAGPNQPQHF | TGCGCCAGCAGTGGGGGGGGAGCAGGGCCCAATCAGCCCCAGCATTTT
NA | TRBJ1-2 | NA | TRBV9 | CASSRAGVSYGYTF | TGTGCCAGCAGCCGTGCAGGGGTTAGCTATGGCTACACCTTC
once | TRBJ2-2 | TRBD1 | TRBV28 | CASSLSGQGNTGELFF | TGTGCCAGCAGTTTATCGGGACAGGGGAACACCGGGGAGCTGTTTTTT
NA | TRBJ2-3 | NA | TRBV6-2/TRBV6-3 | CASSYSGSAPDTQYF | TGTGCCAGCAGTTACTCCGGGTCCGCCCCAGATACGCAGTATTTT
NA | TRBJ1-1 | NA | TRBV19 | CASSISGVGTEAFF | TGTGCCAGTAGTATATCAGGGGTCGGCACTGAAGCTTTCTTT
few | TRBJ2-2 | TRBD2 | TRBV24-1 | CATKRGGPGTGELFF | TGTGCCACCAAGAGGGGAGGGCCGGGCACCGGGGAGCTGTTTTTT
NA | TRBJ2-5 | NA | TRBV7-7 | CASSLGVLASETQYF | TGTGCCAGCAGCTTGGGTGTACTAGCCAGTGAGACCCAGTACTTC
NA | TRBJ2-1 | NA | TRBV4-3 | CASSQETVSEQFF | TGCGCCAGCAGCCAAGAAACAGTGAGTGAGCAGTTCTTC
NA | TRBJ2-2 | NA | TRBV5-1 | CASSLGQGGPGGTGELFF | TGCGCCAGCAGCTTGGGGCAGGGAGGCCCCGGGGGCACCGGGGAGCTGTTTTTT
NA | TRBJ2-1 | TRBD2 | TRBV7-8 | CASSVTGTRANEQFF | TGTGCCAGCAGCGTAACCGGGACTAGGGCCAATGAGCAGTTCTTC